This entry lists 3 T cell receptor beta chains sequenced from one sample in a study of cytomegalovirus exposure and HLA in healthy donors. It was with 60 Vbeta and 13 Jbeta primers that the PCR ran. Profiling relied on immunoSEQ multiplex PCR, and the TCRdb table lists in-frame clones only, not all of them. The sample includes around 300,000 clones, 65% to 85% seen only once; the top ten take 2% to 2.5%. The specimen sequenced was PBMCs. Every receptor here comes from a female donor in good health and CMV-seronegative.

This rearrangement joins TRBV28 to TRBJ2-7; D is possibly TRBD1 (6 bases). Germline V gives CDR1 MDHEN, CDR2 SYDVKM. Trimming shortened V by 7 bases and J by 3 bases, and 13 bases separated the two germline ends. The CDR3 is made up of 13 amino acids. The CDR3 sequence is CASIPQGRYEQYF. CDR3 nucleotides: TGTGCCAGCATTCCCCAGGGGCGCTACGAGCAGTACTTC.

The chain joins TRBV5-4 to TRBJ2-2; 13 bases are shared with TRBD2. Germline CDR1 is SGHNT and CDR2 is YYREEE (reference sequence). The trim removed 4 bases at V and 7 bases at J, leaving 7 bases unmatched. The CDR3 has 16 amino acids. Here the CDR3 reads CASSLRLAGGGGELFF. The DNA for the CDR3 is TGTGCCAGCAGCCTAAGACTAGCGGGGGGCGGCGGGGAGCTGTTTTTT.

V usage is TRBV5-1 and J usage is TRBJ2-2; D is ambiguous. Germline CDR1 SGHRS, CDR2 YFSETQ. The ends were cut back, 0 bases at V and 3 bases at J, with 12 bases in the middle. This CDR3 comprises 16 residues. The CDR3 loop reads CASSLEQPRDTGELFF. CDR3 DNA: TGCGCCAGCAGCTTGGAGCAACCGAGAGACACCGGGGAGCTGTTTTTT.